The clone carrying this T cell receptor beta chain has a count of ten or more. Its target is not known. This entry comes from a study of metastatic and nonmetastatic thyroid tumors. Study findings and constraints: It was reportedly found that TCR beta diversity was significantly higher in malignant thyroid tumors than in benign nodules, a difference seen in both blood and tumor samples.

Original analysis: Clinicopathological groups differed in CDR3, with these differences serving to build a distant-metastasis classifier for papillary thyroid cancer. TCRdb reprocessed the PCR reads via MiXCR. The V and J calls and clone size are TCRdb's, not the authors'. The table shows some 28,000 clones, with roughly 3.5% occurring only once. Every patient was untreated before thyroid surgery. Germline trimming cut 5 bases from V and 1 base from J; bases unmatched to any gene: 3. The CDR3 has 15 amino acids. Germline loops: CDR1 SGHTA, CDR2 FQGNSA. The V call is TRBV7-2, the J call TRBJ2-5, with TRBD1 identical over 11 bases. Sequencing used blood. The source is a male donor with papillary thyroid cancer or a benign thyroid nodule (not recorded which). Some clones in this sample may be carry-over from other donors' samples. As DNA, the CDR3 is TGTGCCAGCAGCCCCGGGACAGGGGGCCAAGAGACCCAGTACTTC. It is translated as CASSPGTGGQETQYF.